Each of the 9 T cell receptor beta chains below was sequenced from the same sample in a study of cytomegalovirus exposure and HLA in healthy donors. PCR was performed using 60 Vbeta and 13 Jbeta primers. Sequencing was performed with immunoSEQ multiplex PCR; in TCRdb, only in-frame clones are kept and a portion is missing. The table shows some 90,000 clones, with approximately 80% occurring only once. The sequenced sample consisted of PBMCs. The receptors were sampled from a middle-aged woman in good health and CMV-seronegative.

CDR3 loop: CASSSGTAYAYEQYF. The DNA of the CDR3 is TGTGCCAGCAGCTCCGGGACAGCCTATGCCTACGAGCAGTACTTC. This chain connects TRBV7-8 to TRBJ2-7; 7 bases align to TRBD1. The J segment lost 2 bases and the V segment lost 4 bases, leaving 8 bases of the junction unmatched. The CDR3 runs 15 residues. The V gene's germline CDR1 is SGHVS and CDR2 FQNEAQ.

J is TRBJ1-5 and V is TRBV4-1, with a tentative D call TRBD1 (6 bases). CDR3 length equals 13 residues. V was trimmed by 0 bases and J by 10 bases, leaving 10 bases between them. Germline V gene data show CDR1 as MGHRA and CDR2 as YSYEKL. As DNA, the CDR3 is TGCGCCAGCAGCCAAGAGCAGGGGTTTCCCCAGCATTTT. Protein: CASSQEQGFPQHF.

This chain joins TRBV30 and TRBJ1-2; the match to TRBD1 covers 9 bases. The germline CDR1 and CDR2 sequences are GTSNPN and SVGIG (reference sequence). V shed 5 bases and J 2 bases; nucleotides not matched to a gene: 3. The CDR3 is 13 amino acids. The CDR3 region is CAWSGQGNYGYTF. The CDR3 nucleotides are TGTGCCTGGTCTGGACAGGGGAACTATGGCTACACCTTC.

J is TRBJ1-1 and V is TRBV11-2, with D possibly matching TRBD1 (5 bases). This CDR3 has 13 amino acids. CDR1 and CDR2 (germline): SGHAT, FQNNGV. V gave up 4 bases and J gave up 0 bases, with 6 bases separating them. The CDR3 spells CASSSTVNTEAFF. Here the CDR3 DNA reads TGTGCCAGCAGCTCGACAGTGAACACTGAAGCTTTCTTT.

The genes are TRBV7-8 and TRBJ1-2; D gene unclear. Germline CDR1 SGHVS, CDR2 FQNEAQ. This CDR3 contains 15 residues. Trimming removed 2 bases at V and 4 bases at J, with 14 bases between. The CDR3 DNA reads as TGTGCCAGCAGCTTACTGGTAGGGAGTAGCTATGGCTACACCTTC. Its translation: CASSLLVGSSYGYTF.

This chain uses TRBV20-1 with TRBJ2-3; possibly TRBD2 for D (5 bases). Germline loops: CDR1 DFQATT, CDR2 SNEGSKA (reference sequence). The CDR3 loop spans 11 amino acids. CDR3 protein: CTGMSTDTQYF. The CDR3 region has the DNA TGCACCGGGATGAGCACAGATACGCAGTATTTT.

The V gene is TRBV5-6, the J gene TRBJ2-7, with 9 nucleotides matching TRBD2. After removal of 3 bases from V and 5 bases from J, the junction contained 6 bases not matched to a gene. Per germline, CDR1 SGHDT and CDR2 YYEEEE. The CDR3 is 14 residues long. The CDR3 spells CASSWAGGTHEQYF. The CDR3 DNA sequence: TGTGCCAGCAGCTGGGCGGGGGGGACTCACGAGCAGTACTTC. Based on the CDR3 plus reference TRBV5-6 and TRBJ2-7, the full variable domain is DAGVTQSPTHLIKTRGQQVTLRCSPKSGHDTVSWYQQALGQGPQFIFQYYEEEERQRGNFPDRFSGHQFPNYSSELNVNALLLGDSALYLCASSWAGGTHEQYFGPGTRLTVT.

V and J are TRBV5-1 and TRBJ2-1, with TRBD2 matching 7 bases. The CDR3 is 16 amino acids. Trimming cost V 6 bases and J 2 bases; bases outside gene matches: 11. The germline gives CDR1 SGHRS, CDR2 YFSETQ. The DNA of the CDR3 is TGCGCCAGCACCTCCCTGGGAGGGACGCCCTACAATGAGCAGTTCTTC. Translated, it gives CASTSLGGTPYNEQFF. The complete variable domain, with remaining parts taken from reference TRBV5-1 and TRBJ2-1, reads KAGVTQTPRYLIKTRGQQVTLSCSPISGHRSVSWYQQTPGQGLQFLFEYFSETQRNKGNFPGRFSGRQFSNSRSEMNVSTLELGDSALYLCASTSLGGTPYNEQFFGPGTRLTVL.

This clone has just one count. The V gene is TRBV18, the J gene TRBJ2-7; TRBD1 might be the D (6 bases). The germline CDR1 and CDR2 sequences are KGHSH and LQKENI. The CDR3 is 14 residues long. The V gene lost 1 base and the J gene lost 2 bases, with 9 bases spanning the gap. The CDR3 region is CASSPRTVAYEQYF. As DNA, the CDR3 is TGTGCCAGCTCACCACGGACAGTAGCCTACGAGCAGTACTTC.